The source of this TCR beta chain is a study of blood T cell repertoires in COVID-19. For the study at large: Samples of COVID-19 (acute and convalescent) were obtained from the United States, Italy and Spain.

Here immunoSEQ multiplex PCR was the method, and the copy in TCRdb shows in-frame clones only, minus some. The profile covers about 72,000 clones, with about four fifths appearing a single time and around a sixth taken by the ten largest. Germline CDR1 is MNHEY and CDR2 is SVGAGI. The CDR3 totals 15 residues. Trimming took 4 bases from V and 4 from J; bases not matched to a gene: 5. This sequence originates from a human donor in a cohort sampled during active COVID-19. The chain is built from TRBV6-5 and TRBJ2-3; 10 positions agree with TRBD1. The sample taken for sequencing was peripheral blood. CDR3 nucleotide sequence: TGTGCCAGCAGTTTTCGGACAGGGGGGGCAGATACGCAGTATTTT. Translated: CASSFRTGGADTQYF.